A single sample gave rise to the 19 T cell receptor beta chains below, sequenced in a study of blood T cell repertoires in COVID-19. The table came from immunoSEQ multiplex PCR; TCRdb's copy has only in-frame clones and leaves some out. There are approximately 230,000 clones in the sample; just over 85% occur only once, and roughly 16% lies in the top ten. The sample consisted of PBMCs or T cells enriched from blood (not recorded which). The receptors here all came from a young man who had recovered from COVID-19.

This chain joins TRBV7-9 and TRBJ2-7, with 9 bases identical to TRBD2. There are 14 residues in the CDR3. J was trimmed by 7 bases and V by 5 bases; bases with no gene match: 9. Germline lookup yields CDR1 SEHNR and CDR2 FQNEAQ (reference sequence). Here the CDR3 DNA reads TGTGCCAGCAGCCGTGGGACTAGCCCGTGGGAGCAGTACTTC. It translates to CASSRGTSPWEQYF.

This clone was recorded only once. V and J are TRBV27 and TRBJ2-5, with D uncertain. V was clipped by 3 bases and J by 5 bases, with 4 bases between them. CDR3 length: 11 amino acids. The germline V gene has CDR1 MNHEY and CDR2 SMNVEV (reference sequence). The CDR3 is CASSLGETQYF. The CDR3 DNA reads as TGTGCCAGCAGTTTGGGCGAGACCCAGTACTTC.

The chain employs TRBV6-5 and TRBJ2-1; D gene unclear. This CDR3 spans 14 amino acids. V was cut by 2 bases and J by 3 bases, with 8 bases left in between. Looked up from germline, CDR1 is MNHEY and CDR2 is SVGAGI. The CDR3, as DNA: TGTGCCAGCAGTTACGGAAACAGCTACAATGAGCAGTTCTTC. This encodes CASSYGNSYNEQFF.

This clone was observed a single time. The chain carries TRBV28 and TRBJ1-1; D may be TRBD1 (5 bases). V was pared by 11 bases and J by 4 bases, with 11 bases between. Germline CDR1 and CDR2: MDHEN and SYDVKM. There are 11 residues in the CDR3. DNA for the CDR3: TGTGCCTCCCGGGGGGGCACTGAAGCTTTCTTT. Translation: CASRGGTEAFF.

The rearrangement uses TRBV30 and TRBJ1-5, with D possibly TRBD1 on 5 matching bases. CDR1 and CDR2 from the germline V gene are GTSNPN and SVGIG (reference sequence). Trimming pared 0 bases from V and 7 bases from J, leaving 10 bases between. This CDR3 region has 13 residues. CDR3 nucleotides: TGTGCCTGGAGTGTCCAGGGCTACCAGCCCCAGCATTTT. Translating it yields CAWSVQGYQPQHF.

The J gene is TRBJ2-5, the V gene TRBV5-5; perhaps TRBD2 as D (5 bases). Looked up from germline, CDR1 is SGHKS and CDR2 is YYEKEE (reference sequence). The CDR3 is 12 residues long. Between the trimmed V and J ends, which lost 4 bases and 4 bases, there was a span of 8 bases. CDR3 amino acids: CASSGGLETQYF. The CDR3, as DNA: TGTGCCAGCAGCGGAGGTTTAGAGACCCAGTACTTC.

In its sample, this clone was seen a few times. The chain employs TRBV5-4 and TRBJ1-1; no clear D gene. Trimming removed 5 bases from V and 1 base from J, with 9 bases in between. The CDR3 is 13 residues long. CDR1 and CDR2 from the germline V gene are SGHNT and YYREEE (reference sequence). The CDR3 sequence: CASRHTENTEAFF. The CDR3, as DNA: TGTGCCAGCAGACACACAGAGAACACTGAAGCTTTCTTT.

The chain carries TRBV5-1 and TRBJ2-7; 13 nucleotides align to TRBD2. Germline CDR1 reads SGHRS; CDR2 reads YFSETQ. The CDR3 runs 15 residues. The V segment lost 4 bases and the J segment 6 bases; nucleotides outside the gene matches: 7. CDR3 in DNA: TGCGCCAGCAGCGGAGGACTAGCGGGGGTTGGCGAGCAGTACTTC. Translating it yields CASSGGLAGVGEQYF. Filled out from reference TRBV5-1 and TRBJ2-7, the complete variable domain reads KAGVTQTPRYLIKTRGQQVTLSCSPISGHRSVSWYQQTPGQGLQFLFEYFSETQRNKGNFPGRFSGRQFSNSRSEMNVSTLELGDSALYLCASSGGLAGVGEQYFGPGTRLTVT.

The chain links TRBV30 to TRBJ1-5, with D maybe TRBD1 (6 bases). From germline, CDR1 is GTSNPN and CDR2 SVGIG (reference sequence). The length of the CDR3 is 15 residues. V lost 1 base to trimming and J lost 0 bases, with 10 bases between them. The CDR3 is CAWSGWDISNQPQHF. CDR3 DNA: TGTGCCTGGAGTGGCTGGGACATTAGCAATCAGCCCCAGCATTTT. The full variable domain, completed using reference TRBV30 and TRBJ1-5, is SQTIHQWPATLVQPVGSPLSLECTVEGTSNPNLYWYRQAAGRGLQLLFYSVGIGQISSEVPQNLSASRPQDRQFILSSKKLLLSDSGFYLCAWSGWDISNQPQHFGDGTRLSIL.

This clone was counted many times. The J gene is TRBJ2-1, the V gene TRBV5-1; 10 positions agree with TRBD2. The V segment lost 1 base and the J segment 8 bases; nucleotides outside the gene matches: 9. The CDR3 length is 16 residues. CDR1 is SGHRS, CDR2 YFSETQ, per germline. For the CDR3, the DNA is TGCGCCAGCAGCTTGACCGGAGCGGGGGGGACCGATGAGCAGTTCTTC. It is translated as CASSLTGAGGTDEQFF.

This chain uses TRBV3-1 (or the pseudogene TRBV3-2) with TRBJ1-3; 7 nucleotides line up with TRBD1. The V gene end was trimmed by 4 bases and the J gene end by 3 bases; junction bases not matched to a gene: 9. Germline V gene data show CDR1 as LGHDT and CDR2 as YNNKEL (reference sequence). The CDR3 sequence is 16 residues long. CDR3 amino acids: CASSPNQGGFGNTIYF. CDR3 coding DNA: TGTGCCAGCAGCCCAAATCAGGGGGGTTTTGGAAACACCATATATTTT.

The chain links TRBV6-5 to TRBJ1-5; D is unresolved. Trimming shortened V by 0 bases and J by 6 bases, and 9 bases separated the two germline ends. The CDR3 spans 14 residues. The germline gives CDR1 MNHEY, CDR2 SVGAGI. Here the CDR3 reads CASSYSMEGQPQHF. The CDR3, as DNA: TGTGCCAGCAGTTACTCCATGGAGGGTCAGCCCCAGCATTTT.

The genes are TRBV2 and TRBJ2-3, with unresolved D. The V end lost 0 bases, the J end lost 4 bases, and 14 bases lay between the germline ends. This CDR3 contains 16 residues. The V gene's germline CDR1 is SNHLY and CDR2 FYNNEI. In nucleotides, the CDR3 is TGTGCCAGCAGTGAAGCCTGGCGGCTAGACTCAGATACGCAGTATTTT. Its protein product is CASSEAWRLDSDTQYF.

This clone came up a few times. The chain recombines TRBV7-3 with TRBJ2-1, with 9 bases that match TRBD1. Germline V gene lookup returns CDR1 SGHTA and CDR2 FQGTGA. V trimming: 5 bases; J trimming: 7 bases; junction bases outside the gene matches: 12. The CDR3 contains 16 residues. CDR3 nucleotide sequence: TGTGCCAGCAGCCAAGCTGGGACAGGGAGGTTTAATGAGCAGTTCTTC. It encodes CASSQAGTGRFNEQFF.

V and J are TRBV5-1 and TRBJ2-3, with 9 bases matching TRBD2. This CDR3 comprises 17 residues. Germline CDR1 reads SGHRS; CDR2 reads YFSETQ. V trimming: 4 bases; J trimming: 6 bases; junction bases outside the gene matches: 15. The CDR3 DNA follows: TGCGCCAGCAGCGTTCCGGGACTAGCCAGTCCACCGGATACGCAGTATTTT. This encodes CASSVPGLASPPDTQYF.

The V and J genes are TRBV2 and TRBJ1-2; a weak D match, TRBD1 (5 bases). Trimming pared 1 base from V and 0 bases from J, leaving 6 bases between. Germline V gene data show CDR1 as SNHLY and CDR2 as FYNNEI. This CDR3 has 14 amino acids. The CDR3 reads CASSEGRANYGYTF. CDR3 DNA sequence: TGTGCCAGCAGTGAAGGCAGGGCTAACTATGGCTACACCTTC. Supplemented by reference TRBV2 and TRBJ1-2, the full variable domain reads EPEVTQTPSHQVTQMGQEVILRCVPISNHLYFYWYRQILGQKVEFLVSFYNNEISEKSEIFDDQFSVERPDGSNFTLKIRSTKLEDSAMYFCASSEGRANYGYTFGSGTRLTVV.

The chain combines TRBV3-1 (or the pseudogene TRBV3-2) with TRBJ2-1; D uncertain. Trimming took 6 bases from V and 3 from J, leaving 12 bases between them. CDR1 and CDR2 (germline): LGHDT, YNNKEL (reference sequence). CDR3 size: 14 residues. CDR3 sequence: CASSLKTDYNEQFF. The CDR3, as DNA: TGTGCCAGCAGTCTTAAGACTGACTACAATGAGCAGTTCTTC.

The chain has TRBV10-3 and TRBJ1-5, with TRBD1 as a possible D gene (5 bases). Germline assignment: CDR1 ENHRY and CDR2 SYGVKD. With 11 bases removed from V and 10 bases from J, the gap between germline ends came to 21 bases. The CDR3 runs to 13 residues. CDR3 coding DNA: TGTGCCTCCACGCGGGGCCCCCAAATTCCCCAGCATTTT. Translation: CASTRGPQIPQHF.

The chain carries TRBV5-4 and TRBJ2-1; 13 nucleotides align to TRBD2. The CDR3 loop spans 16 amino acids. V lost 3 bases, J lost 5 bases, and 5 bases stayed unmatched. Germline V gives CDR1 SGHNT, CDR2 YYREEE (reference sequence). The CDR3: CASSSSGTSGNNEQFF. CDR3 in DNA: TGTGCCAGCAGCTCCTCCGGGACTAGCGGGAACAATGAGCAGTTCTTC.